A selection of T cell receptor beta chains follows, all from one sample in a study of PD-1 blockade in classical Hodgkin lymphoma. The repertoire was sequenced with immunoSEQ multiplex PCR; TCRdb's copy has only in-frame clones and lacks some. Among 40,000 to 45,000 clones listed, around 76% were seen once. Material: peripheral blood mononuclear cells (PBMCs), obtained before the second cycle of nivolumab. The receptor source for this set is a human donor with classical Hodgkin lymphoma. Both conserved end residues are part of each CDR3. The D gene is left open where the match is weak. Rows may omit the clone size; those that give it use once, few, many or a size class.

>.|TRBV10-3|.|TRBJ2-7|15
TGTGCCATCAGTGAGTCTAGCGGAACCTCCTACGAGCAGTACTTC
CAISESSGTSYEQYF
>.|TRBV2|.|TRBJ2-3|11
TGTGCCAGCAGTGAATCGGATACGCAGTATTTT
CASSESDTQYF
>TRBD1|TRBV25-1|.|TRBJ1-4|14
TGTGCCAGCAGCGCTGACAGGGGGCGAGAAAAACTGTTTTTT
CASSADRGREKLFF
>.|TRBV9|few|TRBJ2-3|14
TGTGCCAGCAGCGTATACGGGAGCACAGATACGCAGTATTTT
CASSVYGSTDTQYF
>.|TRBV5-6|.|TRBJ1-1|14
TGTGCCAGCAGCTCACCACAGGGGAACACTGAAGCTTTCTTT
CASSSPQGNTEAFF
>.|TRBV19|.|TRBJ1-3|12
TGTGCCAGTTCCACTATAGAGGGACCGGAATATTTT
CASSTIEGPEYF
>TRBD1|TRBV9|.|TRBJ2-7|14
TGCGCCAGCAGTGCCGGGACAGGGAGCGACGAGCAGTACTTC
CASSAGTGSDEQYF
>.|TRBV6-5|.|TRBJ2-2|14
TGTGCCAGCAGTTACTCGTCGGGGTTCGGGGAGCTGTTTTTT
CASSYSSGFGELFF
>.|TRBV5-1|.|TRBJ2-7|14
TGCGCCAGCAGCTTGACCAGTGGGTACTACGAGCAGTACTTC
CASSLTSGYYEQYF
>TRBD2|TRBV7-9|.|TRBJ2-3|16
TGTGCCAGCGGCGAGACGCGTAGCGGGAGCACAGATACGCAGTATTTT
CASGETRSGSTDTQYF